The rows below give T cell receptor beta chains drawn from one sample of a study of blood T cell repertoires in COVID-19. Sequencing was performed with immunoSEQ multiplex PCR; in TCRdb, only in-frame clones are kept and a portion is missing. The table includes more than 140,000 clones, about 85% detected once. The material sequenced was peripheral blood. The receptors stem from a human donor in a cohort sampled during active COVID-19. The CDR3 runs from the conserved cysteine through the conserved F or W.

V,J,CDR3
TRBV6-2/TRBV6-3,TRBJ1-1,CASSTKGVTNTEAFF
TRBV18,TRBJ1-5,CASSDAGQGVQPQHF
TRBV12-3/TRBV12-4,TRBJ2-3,CASSLSSTDTQYF
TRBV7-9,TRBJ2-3,CASSLHQRYTDTQYF
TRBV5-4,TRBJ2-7,CASSLRGYEQYF
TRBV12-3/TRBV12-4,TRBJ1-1,CASSLIGDTEAFF
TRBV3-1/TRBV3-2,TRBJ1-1,CASRGGGTEAFF
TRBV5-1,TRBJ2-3,CASSPLGYRTDTQYF
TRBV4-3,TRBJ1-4,CASSQTAGQGNEKLFF
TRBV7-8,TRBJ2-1,CASSRFGGGGYNEQFF
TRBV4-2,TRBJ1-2,CASSQGDTVGGYGYTF
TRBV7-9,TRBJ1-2,CASSSKTGTPTNYGYTF
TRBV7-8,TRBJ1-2,CASSLGAEGYGYTF
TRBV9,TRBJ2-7,CASSASGLAGVSEQYF
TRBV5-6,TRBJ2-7,CASSLGAGLGEQYF
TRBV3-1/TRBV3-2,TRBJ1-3,CASSQEAGLSGNTIYF
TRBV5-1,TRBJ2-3,CASSLGATSTDTQYF
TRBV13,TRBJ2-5,CASSLLASGRRETQYF
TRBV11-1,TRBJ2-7,CASSLTGGPYEQYF
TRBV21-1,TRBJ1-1,CASSKVTGEATEAFF
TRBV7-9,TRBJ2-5,CASSFPGQGGTQYF
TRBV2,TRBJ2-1,CASSEEKLAGGGEQFF
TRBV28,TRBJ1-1,CASSVGDSQAFF